This T cell receptor (beta chain) was captured in a study of T cell repertoires in cytomegalovirus infection. About the study: CMV infection together with matching HLA type was indicated by public TCR beta signatures. Study results and caveats: There were HLA-C-restricted CMV-specific TCR beta clonotypes dominating the ex vivo response. Adding up the frequency of public TCR beta families identified people who carried CMV plus the relevant HLA.

The CDR3 has 15 amino acids. The germline CDR1 and CDR2 sequences are SEHNR and FQNEAQ (reference sequence). The ends were cut back, 5 bases at V and 7 bases at J, with 18 bases in the middle. TCRdb passed the reads through MiXCR, listing each CDR3 protein once. The table records approximately 250,000 distinct CDR3 sequences, approximately 7% of them present only once. In its sample, this clonotype was seen many times. Its antigen is unidentified. Sequenced input: PBMCs. The V gene is TRBV7-9, the J gene TRBJ1-5, with a weak D call TRBD1 (6 bases). The receptor's source is a human donor in good health (CMV status not recorded). Some clones in this sample may be carry-over from other donors' samples. DNA of the CDR3: TGTGCCAGCAGCCGATCGGGGGGGGCCTTACAGCCCCAGCATTTT. Translating gives CASSRSGGALQPQHF.